This entry lists 29 T cell receptor beta chains sequenced from one sample in a study of CD8+ T cells in alopecia areata. Sequencing relied on a cDNA template that was reverse transcribed from extracted RNA. The protocol was immunoSEQ multiplex PCR, while the TCRdb copy is restricted to in-frame clones and leaves out a portion. The sample includes 100,000 to 130,000 clones, about 60% of them seen just once. Sequences were obtained from NKG2D-low CD8+ T cells sorted from blood. Every receptor here comes from a human donor with alopecia areata.

The rearrangement links TRBV13 to TRBJ2-5, with D perhaps matching TRBD1 (6 bases). Germline CDR1 reads PRHDT; CDR2 reads FYEKMQ (reference sequence). The CDR3 loop spans 13 amino acids. Trimming took off 5 bases at V and 2 bases at J, with 9 bases between the two ends. The DNA for the CDR3 is TGTGCCAGCAGCCCGGACAGTCAAGAGACCCAGTACTTC. Its protein is CASSPDSQETQYF.

This rearrangement joins TRBV27 to TRBJ2-1, with D perhaps matching TRBD2 (5 bases). The V end lost 3 bases, the J end lost 9 bases, and 12 bases lay between the germline ends. The CDR3 has 13 amino acids. The germline CDR1 and CDR2 sequences are MNHEY and SMNVEV (reference sequence). The DNA for the CDR3 is TGTGCCAGCAGTTTCCCGGGTCGGGGTGAGCAGTTCTTC. Its translation is CASSFPGRGEQFF.

V usage is TRBV13 and J usage is TRBJ2-7; the D is unclear. This CDR3 contains 14 residues. V lost 5 bases to trimming and J lost 0 bases, with 11 bases between them. The germline CDR1 and CDR2 sequences are PRHDT and FYEKMQ (reference sequence). The CDR3 DNA sequence: TGTGCCAGCAGCCAGCGCCTCATCTCCTACGAGCAGTACTTC. It encodes CASSQRLISYEQYF.

This clone was found a few times. This rearrangement joins TRBV28 to TRBJ2-7; 9 bases line up with TRBD2. This CDR3 comprises 15 residues. V lost 7 bases to trimming and J lost 4 bases; unmatched junction nucleotides: 11. Germline CDR1 is MDHEN and CDR2 is SYDVKM. CDR3 region: CASIRMREGRYEQYF. CDR3 DNA sequence: TGTGCCAGCATAAGGATGCGGGAGGGCCGGTACGAGCAGTACTTC.

This clone was seen repeatedly, ten times or more. The V and J genes are TRBV19 and TRBJ2-5; D is possibly TRBD1 or TRBD2 (5 bases each). V lost 3 bases and J lost 2, with 22 bases in between. This CDR3 is 18 amino acids long. The germline V gene has CDR1 LNHDA and CDR2 SQIVND (reference sequence). In nucleotides, the CDR3 is TGTGCCAGTAGTATTTCACCCTCCGGGACGGAGTGGCAAGAGACCCAGTACTTC. Translation gives CASSISPSGTEWQETQYF.

V is TRBV7-9 and J is TRBJ1-5; maybe TRBD1 (6 bases). V lost 5 bases, J lost 3 bases, and 14 bases lay in between. Germline values: CDR1 SEHNR, CDR2 FQNEAQ (reference sequence). The CDR3 is made up of 15 amino acids. Here the CDR3 DNA reads TGTGCCAGCAGCCCAAGGGGGGCAGACAATCAGCCCCAGCATTTT. It specifies CASSPRGADNQPQHF.

Only one count was recorded for this clone. The genes are TRBV19 and TRBJ2-3; 7 bases match TRBD1. The CDR3 is made up of 14 amino acids. Trimming took 5 bases from V and 3 from J; bases not matched to a gene: 5. In germline, CDR1 is LNHDA, CDR2 SQIVND (reference sequence). CDR3 protein: CASSALQGTDTQYF. The CDR3 bases are TGTGCCAGTAGTGCCCTACAGGGGACAGATACGCAGTATTTT.

The chain recombines TRBV7-9 with TRBJ2-5; either TRBD1 or TRBD2 may supply D (5 bases each). The CDR3 has 13 residues. V was pared by 1 base and J by 4 bases, with 7 bases between. Germline V CDR1 and CDR2: SEHNR, FQNEAQ (reference sequence). In DNA, the CDR3 is TGTGCCAGCAGCTTAGGGGGACGAGAGACCCAGTACTTC. This codes for CASSLGGRETQYF. Complete variable domain (other parts from reference TRBV7-9 and TRBJ2-5): DTGVSQNPRHKITKRGQNVTFRCDPISEHNRLYWYRQTLGQGPEFLTYFQNEAQLEKSRLLSDRFSAERPKGSFSTLEIQRTEQGDSAMYLCASSLGGRETQYFGPGTRLLVL.

The V and J genes are TRBV7-9 and TRBJ2-1; D is unresolved. Trimming pared 5 bases from V and 8 bases from J, leaving 19 bases between. The germline CDR1 and CDR2 sequences are SEHNR and FQNEAQ (reference sequence). CDR3 length: 15 amino acids. CDR3 sequence reads: CASSPLPGKSDEQFF. CDR3 DNA sequence: TGTGCCAGCAGCCCCCTCCCGGGCAAGTCTGATGAGCAGTTCTTC.

The chain recombines TRBV5-6 with TRBJ2-1; 13 bases are shared with TRBD2. Germline values: CDR1 SGHDT, CDR2 YYEEEE. J gave up 3 bases and V 4 bases, and 4 bases lay outside the gene matches. The CDR3 length is 16 residues. DNA for the CDR3: TGTGCCAGCAGCGAGGGACTAGCGGGAAACTACAATGAGCAGTTCTTC. This codes for CASSEGLAGNYNEQFF.

The count of this clone is one. The rearrangement uses TRBV9 and TRBJ2-6; D not certain. Germline CDR1 reads SGDLS; CDR2 reads YYNGEE. The CDR3 runs 15 residues. Trimming removed 7 bases at V and 0 bases at J, with 11 bases between. The DNA of the CDR3 is TGTGCCAGCGGGCACAGCCCCTCTGGGGCCAACGTCCTGACTTTC. Its protein is CASGHSPSGANVLTF. Full variable domain (outside the CDR3, taken from reference TRBV9 and TRBJ2-6): DSGVTQTPKHLITATGQRVTLRCSPRSGDLSVYWYQQSLDQGLQFLIQYYNGEERAKGNILERFSAQQFPDLHSELNLSSLELGDSALYFCASGHSPSGANVLTFGAGSRLTVL.

The V gene is TRBV4-1, the J gene TRBJ1-1; D gene uncertain. V lost 1 base and J 6 bases, leaving 9 bases between the germline ends. Germline V gene lookup returns CDR1 MGHRA and CDR2 YSYEKL. The CDR3 is made up of 13 amino acids. CDR3 DNA sequence: TGCGCCAGCAGCCAAGGCCCGGGGTCTGAAGCTTTCTTT. Protein sequence: CASSQGPGSEAFF.

The chain has TRBV5-1 and TRBJ2-1; TRBD2 matches 10 bases. The germline V gene encodes CDR1 SGHRS and CDR2 YFSETQ. With V trimmed by 3 bases and J by 1 base, 4 bases remained unmatched. The CDR3 consists of 16 residues. CDR3 bases: TGCGCCAGCAGCTGGAGCGGGAGGGAGTCCTACAATGAGCAGTTCTTC. Translation gives CASSWSGRESYNEQFF.

The rearrangement joins TRBV15 to TRBJ2-1, with 8 bases identical to TRBD1. Trimming removed 0 bases from V and 3 bases from J; junction bases left unmatched: 1. Germline CDR1 LNHNV, CDR2 YYDKDF (reference sequence). CDR3 length: 15 amino acids. CDR3 loop: CATSRDRGLYNEQFF. CDR3 DNA: TGTGCCACCAGCAGAGACAGGGGGCTCTACAATGAGCAGTTCTTC.

The sample holds a few counts of this clone. This chain joins TRBV14 and TRBJ2-3; D is possibly TRBD1 (5 bases). The CDR3 runs to 14 residues. The germline V gene encodes CDR1 SGHDN and CDR2 FVKESK. Trimming removed 3 bases at V and 0 bases at J, with 7 bases between. CDR3: CASSQTASTDTQYF. The CDR3 DNA reads TGTGCCAGCAGCCAGACAGCTAGCACAGATACGCAGTATTTT.

The V and J genes are TRBV30 and TRBJ1-1; a possible D gene is TRBD1 (6 bases). The CDR3 is 13 amino acids. V was pared by 4 bases and J by 3 bases, with 12 bases between. Per the germline V gene, CDR1 is GTSNPN and CDR2 is SVGIG (reference sequence). The CDR3 loop reads CAWKAGDYTEAFF. The CDR3 coding sequence is TGTGCCTGGAAAGCAGGGGACTACACTGAAGCTTTCTTT.

The chain couples TRBV7-8 to TRBJ2-7; D unresolved. Germline V gene sequence: CDR1 SGHVS, CDR2 FQNEAQ. CDR3 length equals 12 residues. With 6 bases removed from V and 0 bases from J, the gap between germline ends came to 6 bases. CDR3 in DNA: TGTGCCAGCAGTCAAGTCTCCTACGAGCAGTACTTC. Translation: CASSQVSYEQYF. The entire variable domain, with the rest obtained from reference TRBV7-8 and TRBJ2-7, is as follows: GAGVSQSPRYKVAKRGQDVALRCDPISGHVSLFWYQQALGQGPEFLTYFQNEAQLDKSGLPSDRFFAERPEGSVSTLKIQRTQQEDSAVYLCASSQVSYEQYFGPGTRLTVT.

The chain employs TRBV2 and TRBJ1-2, with D tentatively TRBD1 (6 bases). This CDR3 is 12 amino acids long. V was trimmed by 7 bases and J by 2 bases, leaving 8 bases between them. Germline V gives CDR1 SNHLY, CDR2 FYNNEI. The CDR3: CASIGGNYGYTF. CDR3 coding DNA: TGTGCCAGCATAGGGGGGAACTATGGCTACACCTTC.

This chain links TRBV7-2 with TRBJ2-1, with 7 bases lining up with TRBD2. With V trimmed by 4 bases and J by 10 bases, 1 base remained unmatched. The CDR3 spans 11 residues. CDR1 and CDR2 (germline): SGHTA, FQGNSA. The CDR3 loop reads CASSSAGEQFF. CDR3 nucleotides: TGTGCCAGCAGCTCAGCGGGAGAGCAGTTCTTC.

The chain recombines TRBV5-6 with TRBJ2-7; 7 bases line up with TRBD1. Germline V CDR1 and CDR2: SGHDT, YYEEEE. The CDR3 length is 14 residues. J was trimmed by 3 bases and V by 4 bases; bases with no gene match: 7. CDR3 amino acids: CASSRPGQNYEQYF. The DNA for the CDR3 is TGTGCCAGCAGCCGGCCGGGACAGAACTACGAGCAGTACTTC.

The chain couples TRBV27 to TRBJ1-3, with D tentatively TRBD1 (6 bases). Germline CDR1 is MNHEY and CDR2 is SMNVEV (reference sequence). The CDR3 spans 16 residues. The ends were cut back, 3 bases at V and 0 bases at J, with 12 bases in the middle. CDR3 nucleotides: TGTGCCAGCAGTTTGATTGGGGGCTACTCTGGAAACACCATATATTTT. Translation gives CASSLIGGYSGNTIYF.

The chain carries TRBV23-1 and TRBJ2-6; 7 bases are shared with TRBD1. TRBV23-1 is an ORF, and what it does is uncertain. Trimming took 6 bases from V and 1 from J; bases not matched to a gene: 12. The CDR3 loop spans 18 amino acids. Written as DNA, the CDR3 is TGCGCCAGCAGCCCCGACAGGGTCGTACCTTCTGGGGCCAACGTCCTGACTTTC. Protein product: CASSPDRVVPSGANVLTF.

The chain couples TRBV7-3 to TRBJ1-1; 7 bases fit TRBD1. The J segment lost 6 bases and the V segment lost 4 bases, leaving 8 bases of the junction unmatched. The CDR3 is 14 residues long. CDR1 and CDR2 (germline): SGHTA, FQGTGA. This CDR3 reads CASSSTGNGAEAFF. DNA of the CDR3: TGTGCCAGCAGCTCGACAGGGAACGGGGCTGAAGCTTTCTTT.

The rearrangement joins TRBV30 to TRBJ1-1; D might be TRBD1 (5 bases). The CDR3 runs to 13 residues. The V end lost 4 bases, the J end lost 3 bases, and 12 bases lay between the germline ends. The germline CDR1 and CDR2 sequences are GTSNPN and SVGIG (reference sequence). The CDR3 reads CAWTVGHYTEAFF. The CDR3 DNA follows: TGTGCCTGGACCGTCGGACACTACACTGAAGCTTTCTTT.

The genes are TRBV20-1 and TRBJ2-7, with D unresolved. The V and J ends lost 5 bases and 5 bases respectively, with 4 bases between them. This CDR3 spans 9 amino acids. The germline CDR1 and CDR2 sequences are DFQATT and SNEGSKA (reference sequence). The CDR3 protein is CSAGDEQYF. CDR3 DNA sequence: TGCAGTGCTGGGGACGAGCAGTACTTC.

The J gene is TRBJ2-1, the V gene TRBV5-6; D is uncertain. From germline, CDR1 is SGHDT and CDR2 YYEEEE. The CDR3 is made up of 11 amino acids. Trimming took off 7 bases at V and 9 bases at J, with 11 bases between the two ends. The CDR3 DNA is TGTGCCAGCGGCACACTGGGTGAGCAGTTCTTC. Its translation is CASGTLGEQFF.

The chain carries TRBV7-9 and TRBJ1-1; unclear D gene. Looked up from germline, CDR1 is SEHNR and CDR2 is FQNEAQ (reference sequence). V dropped 1 base and J dropped 8 bases, with 8 bases sitting between them. This CDR3 contains 12 residues. The CDR3 sequence: CASSLDGREAFF. The CDR3 DNA is TGTGCCAGCAGCTTAGATGGACGGGAAGCTTTCTTT.

This chain links TRBV28 with TRBJ1-1, with D perhaps TRBD1 (5 bases). Trimming removed 6 bases from V and 4 bases from J, with 15 bases in between. Germline V gene lookup returns CDR1 MDHEN and CDR2 SYDVKM. This CDR3 contains 14 residues. CDR3 in DNA: TGTGCCAGCAGACCCGGGGGAAGTGGCACTGAAGCTTTCTTT. This sequence encodes CASRPGGSGTEAFF.

CDR3 sequence reads: CSTTDWTGVAFF. For the CDR3, the DNA is TGCAGCACCACTGACTGGACAGGTGTAGCTTTCTTT. The V gene is TRBV29-1, the J gene TRBJ1-1, with 7 bases lining up with TRBD1. CDR1 SQVTM and CDR2 ANQGSEA come from the germline V gene. The CDR3 extends over 12 amino acids. V trimming: 8 bases; J trimming: 10 bases; junction bases outside the gene matches: 13.